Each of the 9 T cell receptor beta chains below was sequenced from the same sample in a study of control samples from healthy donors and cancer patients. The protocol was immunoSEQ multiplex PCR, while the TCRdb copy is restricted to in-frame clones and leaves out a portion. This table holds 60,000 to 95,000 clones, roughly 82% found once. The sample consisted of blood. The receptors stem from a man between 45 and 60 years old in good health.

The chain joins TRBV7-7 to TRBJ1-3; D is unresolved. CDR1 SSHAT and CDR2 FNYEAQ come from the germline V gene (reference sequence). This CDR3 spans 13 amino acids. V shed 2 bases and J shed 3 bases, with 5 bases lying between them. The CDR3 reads CASSLNDGNTIYF. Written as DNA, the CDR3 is TGTGCCAGCAGCTTAAACGATGGAAACACCATATATTTT.

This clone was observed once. The CDR3 reads CASSVEWSADTQYF. The CDR3 DNA follows: TGTGCCAGCAGCGTAGAATGGAGCGCAGATACGCAGTATTTT. This chain joins TRBV9 and TRBJ2-3, with D uncertain. The CDR3 is 14 residues long. The germline CDR1 and CDR2 sequences are SGDLS and YYNGEE. V was shortened by 0 bases and J by 4 bases, with 9 bases between the two germline ends.

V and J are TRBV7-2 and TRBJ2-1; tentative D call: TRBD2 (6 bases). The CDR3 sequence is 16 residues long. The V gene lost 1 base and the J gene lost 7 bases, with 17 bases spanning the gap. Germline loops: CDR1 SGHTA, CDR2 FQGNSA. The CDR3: CASSLGFREPQNEQFF. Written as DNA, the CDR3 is TGTGCCAGCAGCTTAGGGTTTCGGGAGCCTCAAAATGAGCAGTTCTTC.

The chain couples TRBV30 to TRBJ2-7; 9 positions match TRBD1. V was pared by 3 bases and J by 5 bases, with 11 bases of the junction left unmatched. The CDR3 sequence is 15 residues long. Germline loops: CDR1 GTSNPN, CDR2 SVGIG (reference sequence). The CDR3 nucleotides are TGTGCCTGGAGCCCCGGACAGGGGATAATAGACGAGCAGTACTTC. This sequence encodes CAWSPGQGIIDEQYF.

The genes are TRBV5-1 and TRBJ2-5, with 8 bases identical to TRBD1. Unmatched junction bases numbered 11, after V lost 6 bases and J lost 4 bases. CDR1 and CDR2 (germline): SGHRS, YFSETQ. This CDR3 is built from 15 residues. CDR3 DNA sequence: TGCGCCAGCACCTCCAACCCAGGACAGGGAGAGACCCAGTACTTC. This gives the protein CASTSNPGQGETQYF. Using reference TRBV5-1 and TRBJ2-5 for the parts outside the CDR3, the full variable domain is KAGVTQTPRYLIKTRGQQVTLSCSPISGHRSVSWYQQTPGQGLQFLFEYFSETQRNKGNFPGRFSGRQFSNSRSEMNVSTLELGDSALYLCASTSNPGQGETQYFGPGTRLLVL.

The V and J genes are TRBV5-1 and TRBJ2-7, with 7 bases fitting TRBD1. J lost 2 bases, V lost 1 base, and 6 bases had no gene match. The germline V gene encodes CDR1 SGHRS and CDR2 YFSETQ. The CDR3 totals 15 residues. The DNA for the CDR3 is TGCGCCAGCAGCTTGTTACCGGGACAGCCCTACGAGCAGTACTTC. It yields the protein CASSLLPGQPYEQYF.

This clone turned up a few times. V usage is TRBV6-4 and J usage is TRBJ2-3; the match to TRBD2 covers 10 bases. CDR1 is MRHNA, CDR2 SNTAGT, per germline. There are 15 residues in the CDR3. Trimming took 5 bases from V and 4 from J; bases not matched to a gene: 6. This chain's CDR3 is CASSFLAGGADTQYF. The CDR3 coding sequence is TGTGCCAGCAGTTTTTTAGCGGGAGGAGCAGATACGCAGTATTTT.

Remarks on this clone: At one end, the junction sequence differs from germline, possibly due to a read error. CDR3 in DNA: TGTACCAGTAGTATACGACAGGGCACAGATACGCAGTATTTT. Amino acids: CTSSIRQGTDTQYF. The chain is built from TRBV19 and TRBJ2-3; TRBD1 is a possible D gene (6 bases). This CDR3 spans 14 amino acids. The germline CDR1 and CDR2 sequences are LNHDA and SQIVND (reference sequence).

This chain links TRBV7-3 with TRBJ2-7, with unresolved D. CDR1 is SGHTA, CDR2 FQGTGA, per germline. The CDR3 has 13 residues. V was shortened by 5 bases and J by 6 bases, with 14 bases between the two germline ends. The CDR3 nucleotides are TGTGCCAGCAGCCGCTGGAGTCGAGCCGAGCAGTACTTC. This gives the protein CASSRWSRAEQYF.